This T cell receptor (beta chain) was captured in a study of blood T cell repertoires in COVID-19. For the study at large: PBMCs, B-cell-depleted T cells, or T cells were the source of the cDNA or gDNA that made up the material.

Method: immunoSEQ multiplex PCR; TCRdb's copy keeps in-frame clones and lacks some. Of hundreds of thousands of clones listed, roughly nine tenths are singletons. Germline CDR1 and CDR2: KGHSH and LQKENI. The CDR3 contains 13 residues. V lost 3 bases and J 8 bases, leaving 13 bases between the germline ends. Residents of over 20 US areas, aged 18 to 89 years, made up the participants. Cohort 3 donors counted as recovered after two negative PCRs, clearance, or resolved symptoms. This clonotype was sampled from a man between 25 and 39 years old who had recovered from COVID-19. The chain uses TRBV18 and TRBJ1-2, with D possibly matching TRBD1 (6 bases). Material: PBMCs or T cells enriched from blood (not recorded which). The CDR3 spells CASSPGQQGGYTF. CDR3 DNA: TGTGCCAGCTCACCCGGACAACAGGGAGGCTACACCTTC.